What follows is one T cell receptor beta chain and its context. Reverse transcription used roughly 0.45 to 1 ug RNA and random hexamers. Each CDR3 protein gets one entry after TCRdb re-called the immunoSEQ multiplex PCR reads with MiXCR. The sample lists 70,000 to 85,000 distinct CDR3 sequences; approximately 96% were seen once. Between the trimmed V and J ends, which lost 2 bases and 2 bases, there was a span of 6 bases. CDR1 and CDR2 (germline): GTSNPN, SVGIG (reference sequence). The CDR3 length is 12 residues. The data were obtained in a study of CD8 T cells in Susac syndrome. Sequencing was done on a sample of CD8+ T cells from PBMCs. The sequence came from a human donor with Susac syndrome. The rearrangement joins TRBV30 to TRBJ1-1; D remains ambiguous. Written as DNA, the CDR3 is TGTGCCTGGAGTAGCGGTAACACTGAAGCTTTCTTT. Translated, it gives CAWSSGNTEAFF.